This T cell receptor beta chain was documented in a study of T cell responses to AZD1222 COVID-19 vaccine. Study-level findings and limits: There were vaccine-associated CD4 TCRs across spike, dominant at 160-218 and 743-854. Donors were chiefly white British, with a greater number of females, and clonal diversity was perhaps underestimated.

With respect to this clone: Its antigen is undetermined.

Assay used: immunoSEQ multiplex PCR; TCRdb lists only in-frame clones, some missing. The data show about 190,000 clones, over 80% seen once. The sequences come from peripheral blood, collected on day 0 of MenACWY control vaccination. This clonotype was sampled from an adult in good health.

For the CDR3, the DNA is TGTGCCAGCTACACCCGGGACAGGGGCACCTACGAGCAGTACTTC. Its protein is CASYTRDRGTYEQYF. The chain recombines TRBV6-6 with TRBJ2-7; 10 bases map to TRBD1. The length of the CDR3 is 15 residues. V trimming: 8 bases; J trimming: 2 bases; junction bases outside the gene matches: 9. Germline CDR1 is MNHNY and CDR2 is SVGAGI (reference sequence).